This passage covers 28 T cell receptor beta chains from one sample sequenced in a study of siplizumab effects on memory and regulatory T cells. Produced via immunoSEQ multiplex PCR; TCRdb's table is partial and in-frame only. Among over 65,000 clones listed, 95% were seen once. Source material: CD8+ T cells sorted from blood. The receptors were sampled from a human donor in good health.

The rearrangement joins TRBV6-1 to TRBJ2-5; D unclear. From germline, CDR1 is MNHNS and CDR2 SASEGT. V was pared by 9 bases and J by 1 base, with 9 bases between. The CDR3 covers 12 residues. The CDR3 bases are TGTGCCAGTGGACCGCCCCAAGAGACCCAGTACTTC. Translation gives CASGPPQETQYF.

The chain uses TRBV7-8 and TRBJ1-1; 9 nucleotides align to TRBD1. CDR3 length: 15 amino acids. The V segment lost 5 bases and the J segment 2 bases; nucleotides outside the gene matches: 6. Per germline, CDR1 SGHVS and CDR2 FQNEAQ. The CDR3 is CASSHDRGGNTEAFF. CDR3 nucleotides: TGTGCCAGCAGCCATGACAGGGGGGGCAACACTGAAGCTTTCTTT.

The count of this clone is one. The J gene is TRBJ2-1, the V gene TRBV20-1, with D unclear. Germline V gene lookup returns CDR1 DFQATT and CDR2 SNEGSKA (reference sequence). The V and J ends lost 5 bases and 5 bases respectively, with 4 bases between them. The CDR3 consists of 10 residues. For the CDR3, the DNA is TGCAGTGCTGGGAACAATGAGCAGTTCTTC. Its translation: CSAGNNEQFF.

The V and J genes are TRBV6-1 and TRBJ1-1, with D unresolved. The germline gives CDR1 MNHNS, CDR2 SASEGT. The CDR3 sequence is 14 residues long. Trimming stripped 1 base from V and 3 bases from J, with 9 bases between. The CDR3 loop reads CASSEEITDTEAFF. As DNA, the CDR3 is TGTGCCAGCAGTGAAGAGATTACGGACACTGAAGCTTTCTTT.

The chain uses TRBV19 and TRBJ2-5; 7 bases line up with TRBD2. The V and J ends lost 4 bases and 5 bases, in that order; junction bases with no gene match: 10. The CDR3 contains 15 residues. Looked up from germline, CDR1 is LNHDA and CDR2 is SQIVND (reference sequence). The CDR3 DNA reads TGTGCCAGTAGTACGACTAGCAGGGACCGGGAGACCCAGTACTTC. As protein: CASSTTSRDRETQYF.

This sequence joins TRBV6-4 and TRBJ2-1; the match to TRBD1 covers 7 bases. Germline V lookup: CDR1 MRHNA, CDR2 SNTAGT. This CDR3 is 15 amino acids long. J lost 3 bases, V lost 4 bases, and 6 bases had no gene match. As DNA, the CDR3 is TGTGCCAGCAGTGGAACAGGGGCCAACTACAATGAGCAGTTCTTC. Residues: CASSGTGANYNEQFF.

This clone was picked up one time. The genes are TRBV29-1 and TRBJ2-1; the D is unclear. The CDR3 covers 13 residues. CDR1 and CDR2 from the germline V gene are SQVTM and ANQGSEA. V was cut by 4 bases and J by 4 bases, with 11 bases left in between. CDR3 nucleotide sequence: TGCAGCGTTGCTTCCAGCAGATACAATGAGCAGTTCTTC. Amino acids: CSVASSRYNEQFF.

The chain uses TRBV4-1 and TRBJ2-1, with TRBD2 matching over 8 bases. Per germline, CDR1 MGHRA and CDR2 YSYEKL. This CDR3 region has 13 residues. V trimming: 8 bases; J trimming: 6 bases; junction bases outside the gene matches: 6. DNA of the CDR3: TGCGCCAGCGGCGGGAGGTCTAGCAATGAGCAGTTCTTC. Protein product: CASGGRSSNEQFF.

This clone was seen a single time. The genes are TRBV29-1 and TRBJ2-1; 8 bases are a match to TRBD2. The CDR3 length is 15 residues. Germline lookup yields CDR1 SQVTM and CDR2 ANQGSEA. The V segment lost 2 bases and the J segment 2 bases; nucleotides outside the gene matches: 5. The CDR3, as DNA: TGCAGCGTTGAATTAGCGGGAAAAACCTACAATGAGCAGTTCTTC. It is translated as CSVELAGKTYNEQFF.

The V and J genes are TRBV27 and TRBJ2-3; D is undetermined. The CDR3 is 13 amino acids. V lost 3 bases to trimming and J lost 2 bases, with 6 bases between them. Germline lookup yields CDR1 MNHEY and CDR2 SMNVEV (reference sequence). CDR3 DNA: TGTGCCAGCAGTTTGTACAACACAGATACGCAGTATTTT. This codes for CASSLYNTDTQYF.

This chain connects TRBV29-1 to TRBJ2-3; D not resolved. V lost 7 bases and J 3 bases, leaving 5 bases between the germline ends. Germline loops: CDR1 SQVTM, CDR2 ANQGSEA. CDR3 length: 10 residues. Here the CDR3 reads CSAMTDTQYF. The CDR3 DNA reads TGCAGCGCCATGACAGATACGCAGTATTTT.

This clone appeared a single time. The chain recombines TRBV9 with TRBJ2-1; maybe TRBD1 (6 bases). The CDR3 contains 14 residues. Trimming pared 2 bases from V and 4 bases from J, leaving 10 bases between. In germline, CDR1 is SGDLS, CDR2 YYNGEE. The CDR3 nucleotides are TGTGCCAGCAGCGTCCAGGGGTTATACAATGAGCAGTTCTTC. Its protein is CASSVQGLYNEQFF.

This clone was seen just once. The V gene is TRBV29-1, the J gene TRBJ2-1; D gene unclear. V was cut by 4 bases and J by 5 bases, with 15 bases left in between. Germline V gene sequence: CDR1 SQVTM, CDR2 ANQGSEA. The CDR3 length is 14 residues. In nucleotides, the CDR3 is TGCAGCGTTGTGGGGTTGATAGGTAACAATGAGCAGTTCTTC. It specifies CSVVGLIGNNEQFF.

This clone came up once. The V and J genes are TRBV6-6 and TRBJ1-2; TRBD1 agrees at 9 bases. J gave up 1 base and V 1 base, and 1 base lay outside the gene matches. CDR1 and CDR2 (germline): MNHNY, SVGAGI (reference sequence). The CDR3 runs 15 residues. This CDR3 is CASSYWGQGNYGYTF. The DNA of the CDR3 is TGTGCCAGCAGTTACTGGGGACAGGGTAACTATGGCTACACCTTC.

This chain uses TRBV27 with TRBJ2-7; D assignment may be TRBD1 or TRBD2 (6 bases each). Germline V gene data show CDR1 as MNHEY and CDR2 as SMNVEV (reference sequence). The CDR3 has 16 amino acids. V gave up 0 bases and J gave up 3 bases, with 15 bases separating them. For the CDR3, the DNA is TGTGCCAGCAGTTTATCATCGGGGGCGCGGTTCTACGAGCAGTACTTC. It encodes CASSLSSGARFYEQYF.

The chain couples TRBV5-5 to TRBJ1-2, with unresolved D. There are 15 residues in the CDR3. The germline CDR1 and CDR2 sequences are SGHKS and YYEKEE (reference sequence). V shed 4 bases and J shed 3 bases, with 16 bases lying between them. The CDR3 here is CASSTVTTEDYGYTF. CDR3 coding DNA: TGTGCCAGCAGCACGGTGACAACTGAGGACTATGGCTACACCTTC.

The chain uses TRBV21-1 and TRBJ2-5; no DNA check was done on the table's D call, TRBD2. TRBV21-1 is a documented pseudogene. This CDR3 has 14 residues. The CDR3 region has the DNA TGTGCCAGCAGCAAACTAGCGGCGCAAGAGACCCAGTACTTC. Translation: CASSKLAAQETQYF.

This chain uses TRBV7-6 with TRBJ1-1; D ambiguous. V was clipped by 5 bases and J by 4 bases, with 11 bases between them. The CDR3 has 13 amino acids. Germline V lookup: CDR1 SGHVS, CDR2 FNYEAQ. CDR3 sequence (DNA): TGTGCCAGCAGCCCCCCTTCGAGCACTGAAGCTTTCTTT. Its protein is CASSPPSSTEAFF.

This chain joins TRBV7-9 and TRBJ1-1, with a weak D call TRBD1 (6 bases). This CDR3 is 13 amino acids long. Germline CDR1 SEHNR, CDR2 FQNEAQ (reference sequence). Trimming took 5 bases from V and 2 from J, leaving 9 bases between them. Here the CDR3 DNA reads TGTGCCAGCAGCCCAGGGGATAACACTGAAGCTTTCTTT. It encodes CASSPGDNTEAFF.

V and J are TRBV6-1 and TRBJ1-1; D is unclear. Germline lookup yields CDR1 MNHNS and CDR2 SASEGT. This CDR3 has 10 amino acids. V was pared by 9 bases and J by 0 bases, with 2 bases between. The CDR3 DNA follows: TGTGCCAGTATGAACACTGAAGCTTTCTTT. This translates into CASMNTEAFF.

This clone was picked up a small number of times. The chain links TRBV4-1 to TRBJ2-2; TRBD2 is a possible D gene (6 bases). The germline V gene has CDR1 MGHRA and CDR2 YSYEKL. CDR3 length equals 16 residues. Trimming cost V 5 bases and J 0 bases, with 13 bases left between them. The CDR3 bases are TGCGCCAGCAGCTGGAGGGTACAGTCGAACACCGGGGAGCTGTTTTTT. Translating gives CASSWRVQSNTGELFF.

The V gene is TRBV13, the J gene TRBJ2-2; D unresolved. The CDR3 covers 16 residues. V was shortened by 1 base and J by 4 bases, with 13 bases between the two germline ends. Germline V gene lookup returns CDR1 PRHDT and CDR2 FYEKMQ (reference sequence). CDR3 sequence reads: CASSLAPTWRTGELFF. CDR3 bases: TGTGCCAGCAGCTTAGCCCCGACCTGGCGCACCGGGGAGCTGTTTTTT.

The chain uses TRBV7-8 and TRBJ2-7, with D hard to call. The CDR3 loop spans 13 amino acids. Germline assignment: CDR1 SGHVS and CDR2 FQNEAQ. Between the trimmed V and J ends, which lost 3 bases and 5 bases, there was a span of 11 bases. The CDR3 DNA reads TGTGCCAGCAGCTTCGGGCAGAGCAACGAGCAGTACTTC. Amino acids: CASSFGQSNEQYF.

The chain carries TRBV7-9 and TRBJ2-5, with D perhaps TRBD2 (5 bases). The V and J ends lost 5 bases and 5 bases respectively, with 15 bases between them. The CDR3 loop spans 14 amino acids. The V gene's germline CDR1 is SEHNR and CDR2 FQNEAQ (reference sequence). As DNA, the CDR3 is TGTGCCAGCAGCGTGGGCGGGCTTTGGGAGACCCAGTACTTC. It specifies CASSVGGLWETQYF.

This chain uses TRBV14 with TRBJ2-3; 7 bases align to TRBD2. The CDR3 totals 15 residues. With V trimmed by 7 bases and J by 1 base, 8 bases remained unmatched. Germline V lookup: CDR1 SGHDN, CDR2 FVKESK. CDR3 nucleotides: TGTGCCAGCAAGGCTAGCGGAGCACGCACAGATACGCAGTATTTT. Translation: CASKASGARTDTQYF.

The J gene is TRBJ2-6, the V gene TRBV12-5, with 9 bases aligning to TRBD1. The CDR3 contains 20 residues. The junction had 12 bases not matched to a gene; V was cut back by 2 bases and J by 1 base. Germline V gene sequence: CDR1 LGHNT, CDR2 FRNRAP. The CDR3 is CASGLMLRDREISGANVLTF. The CDR3 region has the DNA TGTGCTAGTGGTTTGATGCTTCGGGACAGGGAAATTTCTGGGGCCAACGTCCTGACTTTC.

This chain joins TRBV28 and TRBJ2-3, with D possibly matching TRBD1 (5 bases). V lost 7 bases, J lost 0 bases, and 11 bases lay in between. Per germline, CDR1 MDHEN and CDR2 SYDVKM. The CDR3 loop spans 14 amino acids. CDR3 residues: CASTGSGSTDTQYF. The DNA of the CDR3 is TGTGCCAGCACAGGGTCCGGGAGCACAGATACGCAGTATTTT.

The chain links TRBV30 to TRBJ2-7; 9 nucleotides line up with TRBD1. This CDR3 has 14 residues. Germline V CDR1 and CDR2: GTSNPN, SVGIG (reference sequence). The V segment lost 6 bases and the J segment 3 bases; nucleotides outside the gene matches: 9. The DNA for the CDR3 is TGTGCCTGCTCTAGGGACAGGGACTACTACGAGCAGTACTTC. It is translated as CACSRDRDYYEQYF.